This TCR beta chain was recorded in a study of early T cells in non-severe SARS-CoV-2 infection. Study information: Bulk RNA from unsorted whole blood was sequenced; chains were unpaired. Broader study findings: Anti-spike CD8 specificities were favored by VDJdb matching, whose results missed private and CD4 specificities.

Losses at the gene ends were 2 bases for V and 0 bases for J; bases not matched to a gene: 12. The CDR3 extends over 20 amino acids. Germline V gene lookup returns CDR1 MGHDK and CDR2 SYGVNS. The TCR library protocol attached unique molecular identifiers to the individual cDNA molecules. A single record per CDR3 protein comes from TCRdb applying MiXCR to the 5' RACE reads. The profile shows some 60,000 distinct CDR3 sequences, 10% of them singletons. About this clonotype: Its antigen is not known.

The sample was whole blood. This chain uses TRBV25-1 with TRBJ1-4; TRBD1 aligns across 10 bases. The TCR was taken from an adult who was a healthcare worker with PCR-confirmed SARS-CoV-2 infection or an uninfected control (not recorded which). This CDR3 is CASSEDWDRGLSTTNEKLFF. In nucleotides, the CDR3 is TGTGCCAGCAGTGAAGACTGGGACAGGGGATTGAGTACAACTAATGAAAAACTGTTTTTT.